These 9 T cell receptor beta chains share one sample of origin, sequenced in a study of cytomegalovirus exposure and HLA in healthy donors. Repertoires were generated with immunoSEQ multiplex PCR, while TCRdb's copy carries only in-frame clones and drops some. The data contain tens of thousands of clones, 90% to 95% of them singletons. Input material: PBMCs. The receptors shown here come from a woman aged 18-29 years in good health and CMV-seronegative.

The J gene is TRBJ1-4, the V gene TRBV6-5; no clear D. V dropped 6 bases and J dropped 8 bases, with 16 bases sitting between them. The CDR3 length is 14 residues. Germline CDR1 and CDR2: MNHEY and SVGAGI. The CDR3 loop is CASSLYDGGEKLFF. CDR3 bases: TGTGCCAGCAGCCTATACGACGGCGGGGAAAAACTGTTTTTT.

The gene calls are TRBV5-5 and TRBJ2-7, with a tentative D call TRBD2 (6 bases). V lost 3 bases and J lost 3, with 7 bases in between. The CDR3 runs to 12 residues. Germline V gene lookup returns CDR1 SGHKS and CDR2 YYEKEE (reference sequence). CDR3 sequence (DNA): TGTGCCAGCAGCTGGGGGGACTACGAGCAGTACTTC. Its translation: CASSWGDYEQYF.

The gene calls are TRBV5-6 and TRBJ2-7, with TRBD2 identical over 7 bases. In germline, CDR1 is SGHDT, CDR2 YYEEEE. V trimming: 4 bases; J trimming: 5 bases; junction bases outside the gene matches: 6. The CDR3 loop spans 13 amino acids. The CDR3 region has the DNA TGTGCCAGCAGCGTGGGCCGGGGGGACGAGCAGTACTTC. This codes for CASSVGRGDEQYF.

J is TRBJ2-7 and V is TRBV6-5; 12 bases align to TRBD1. Germline CDR1 and CDR2: MNHEY and SVGAGI. This CDR3 region has 14 residues. After removal of 5 bases from V and 9 bases from J, the junction contained 8 bases not matched to a gene. This CDR3 reads CASSLGQGAPRQYF. In nucleotides, the CDR3 is TGTGCCAGCAGTCTGGGACAGGGGGCGCCAAGGCAGTACTTC.

The chain uses TRBV6-1 and TRBJ2-1, with 12 bases aligning to TRBD2. CDR3 length equals 18 residues. The V gene end was trimmed by 3 bases and the J gene end by 6 bases; junction bases not matched to a gene: 12. The V gene's germline CDR1 is MNHNS and CDR2 SASEGT. The CDR3 spells CASSETHATSGRPNEQFF. CDR3 nucleotides: TGTGCCAGCAGTGAGACCCACGCGACTAGCGGGAGACCCAATGAGCAGTTCTTC.

The chain employs TRBV11-2 and TRBJ2-5, with D perhaps TRBD1 (6 bases). The CDR3 has 14 amino acids. Trimming left V 4 bases short and J 5 bases short, with 14 bases between. Germline V gives CDR1 SGHAT, CDR2 FQNNGV. The CDR3 DNA is TGTGCCAGCAGCTCGGACAGCTATGACGAGACCCAGTACTTC. Protein: CASSSDSYDETQYF. Drawing the rest from reference TRBV11-2 and TRBJ2-5, the complete variable domain is EAGVAQSPRYKIIEKRQSVAFWCNPISGHATLYWYQQILGQGPKLLIQFQNNGVVDDSQLPKDRFSAERLKGVDSTLKIQPAKLEDSAVYLCASSSDSYDETQYFGPGTRLLVL.

The V call is TRBV7-8, the J call TRBJ1-4; the D gene is possibly TRBD1 (6 bases). CDR1 and CDR2 from the germline V gene are SGHVS and FQNEAQ. The V end lost 5 bases, the J end lost 3 bases, and 16 bases lay between the germline ends. The length of the CDR3 is 16 residues. This chain's CDR3 is CASSRTPGAANEKLFF. CDR3 nucleotides: TGTGCCAGCAGCCGGACGCCAGGGGCGGCTAATGAAAAACTGTTTTTT.

This sequence joins TRBV7-8 and TRBJ2-7; D is undetermined. V lost 0 bases and J lost 6, with 6 bases in between. Germline CDR1 and CDR2: SGHVS and FQNEAQ. There are 12 residues in the CDR3. The CDR3 is CASSLAQAEQYF. The CDR3 DNA reads TGTGCCAGCAGCTTAGCGCAGGCCGAGCAGTACTTC.

The CDR3 spells CASSYRQANQPQHF. The CDR3 nucleotides are TGTGCCAGCAGCTATCGACAGGCCAATCAGCCCCAGCATTTT. J is TRBJ1-5 and V is TRBV5-8, with TRBD1 as a possible D gene (6 bases). Trimming left V 3 bases short and J 3 bases short, with 10 bases between. Germline lookup yields CDR1 SGHTS and CDR2 YDEGEE. The CDR3 covers 14 residues.